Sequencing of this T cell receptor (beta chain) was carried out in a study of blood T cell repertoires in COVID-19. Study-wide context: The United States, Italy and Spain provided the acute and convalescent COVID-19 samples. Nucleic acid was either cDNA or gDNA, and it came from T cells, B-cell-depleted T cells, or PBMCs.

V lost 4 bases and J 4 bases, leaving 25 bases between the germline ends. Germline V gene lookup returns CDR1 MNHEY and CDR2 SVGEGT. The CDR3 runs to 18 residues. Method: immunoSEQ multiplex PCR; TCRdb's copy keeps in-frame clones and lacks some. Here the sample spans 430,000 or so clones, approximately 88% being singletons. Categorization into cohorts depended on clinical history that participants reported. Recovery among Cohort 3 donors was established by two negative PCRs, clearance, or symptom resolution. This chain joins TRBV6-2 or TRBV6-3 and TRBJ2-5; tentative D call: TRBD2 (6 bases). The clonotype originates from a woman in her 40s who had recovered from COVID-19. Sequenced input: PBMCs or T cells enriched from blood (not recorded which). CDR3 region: CASSFLGETGVRGETQYF. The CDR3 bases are TGTGCCAGCAGTTTTTTGGGCGAGACGGGAGTTCGAGGAGAGACCCAGTACTTC.